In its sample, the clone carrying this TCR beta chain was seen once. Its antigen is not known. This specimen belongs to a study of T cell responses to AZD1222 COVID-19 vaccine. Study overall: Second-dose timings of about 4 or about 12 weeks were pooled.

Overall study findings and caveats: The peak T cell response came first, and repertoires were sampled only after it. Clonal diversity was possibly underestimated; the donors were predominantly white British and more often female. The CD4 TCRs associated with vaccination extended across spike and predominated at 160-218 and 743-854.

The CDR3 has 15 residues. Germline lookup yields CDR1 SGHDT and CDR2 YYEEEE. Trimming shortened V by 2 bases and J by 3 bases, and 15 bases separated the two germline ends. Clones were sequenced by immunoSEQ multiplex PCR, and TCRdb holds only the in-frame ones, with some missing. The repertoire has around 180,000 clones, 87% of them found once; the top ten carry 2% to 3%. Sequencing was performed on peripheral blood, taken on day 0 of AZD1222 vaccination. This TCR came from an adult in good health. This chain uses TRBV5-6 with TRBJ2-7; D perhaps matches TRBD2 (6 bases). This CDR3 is CASSFRETFLYEQYF. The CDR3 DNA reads TGTGCCAGCAGCTTCCGGGAGACGTTTCTCTACGAGCAGTACTTC.